This TCR beta chain is drawn from a study of T cells after posttransplantation cyclophosphamide. Cyclophosphamide on days +3 and +4 followed busulfan-fludarabine conditioning and a marrow graft. For this clone: Its antigen is not identified.

The method was immunoSEQ multiplex PCR; TCRdb's version includes in-frame clones alone and lacks a portion of them. The data hold around 37,000 clones, with around 80% observed a single time. General study points: Donor-recipient repertoire similarity was low at 1-2 months, rising over year one. TRB overlap between skin or GI tissue T cells and blood was limited. Recipient CMV seropositivity and CMV reactivation strongly tracked TRB clonality.

The CDR3 sequence is 14 residues long. With 0 bases removed from V and 4 bases from J, the gap between germline ends came to 10 bases. Germline CDR1 and CDR2: SGHRS and YFSETQ. The receptor was derived from a female patient aged 40-50 years who received an allogeneic stem cell transplant from a related donor, was CMV-positive, and had no GVHD. Some of these T cells may belong to the graft donor. The chain carries TRBV5-1 and TRBJ2-5; possibly TRBD1 for D (5 bases). The sample in question was CD4+ T cells sorted from blood, obtained roughly 1,900 days after a stem cell transplant with posttransplant cyclophosphamide. The CDR3 sequence is CASSLGGFRETQYF. The CDR3 nucleotides read TGCGCCAGCAGCTTGGGGGGCTTCCGAGAGACCCAGTACTTC. Looking up the rest from reference TRBV5-1 and TRBJ2-5 gives the full variable domain: KAGVTQTPRYLIKTRGQQVTLSCSPISGHRSVSWYQQTPGQGLQFLFEYFSETQRNKGNFPGRFSGRQFSNSRSEMNVSTLELGDSALYLCASSLGGFRETQYFGPGTRLLVL.